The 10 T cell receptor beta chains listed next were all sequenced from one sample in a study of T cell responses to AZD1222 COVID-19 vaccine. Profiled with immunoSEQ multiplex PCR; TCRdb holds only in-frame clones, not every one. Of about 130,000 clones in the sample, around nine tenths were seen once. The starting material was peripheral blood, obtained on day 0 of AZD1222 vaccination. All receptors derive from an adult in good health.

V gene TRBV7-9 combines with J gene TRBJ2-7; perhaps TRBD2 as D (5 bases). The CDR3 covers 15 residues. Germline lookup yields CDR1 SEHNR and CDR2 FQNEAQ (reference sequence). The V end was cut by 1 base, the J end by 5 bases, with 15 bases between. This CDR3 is CASSLVTGDSDEQYF. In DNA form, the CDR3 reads TGTGCCAGCAGCTTAGTAACCGGGGATAGCGACGAGCAGTACTTC.

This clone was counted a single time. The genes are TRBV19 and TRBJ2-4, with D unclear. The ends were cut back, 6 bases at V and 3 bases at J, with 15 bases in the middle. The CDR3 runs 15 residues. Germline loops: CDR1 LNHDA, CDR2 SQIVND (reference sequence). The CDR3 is CASRSDHADKNIQYF. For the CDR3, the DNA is TGTGCCAGTAGGTCCGACCATGCGGACAAAAACATTCAGTACTTC.

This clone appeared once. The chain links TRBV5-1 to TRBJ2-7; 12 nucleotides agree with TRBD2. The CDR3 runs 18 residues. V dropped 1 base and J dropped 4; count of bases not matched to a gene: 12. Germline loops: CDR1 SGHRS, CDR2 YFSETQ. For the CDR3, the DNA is TGCGCCAGCAGCTTGACTCAGGCTAGCGGGAGGGTTACTTACGAGCAGTACTTC. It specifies CASSLTQASGRVTYEQYF.

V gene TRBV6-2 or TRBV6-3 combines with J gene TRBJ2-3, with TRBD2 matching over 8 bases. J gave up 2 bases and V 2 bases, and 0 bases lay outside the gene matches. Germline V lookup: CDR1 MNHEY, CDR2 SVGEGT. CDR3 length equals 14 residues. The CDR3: CASSYGLATDTQYF. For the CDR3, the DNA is TGTGCCAGCAGTTACGGACTAGCCACAGATACGCAGTATTTT.

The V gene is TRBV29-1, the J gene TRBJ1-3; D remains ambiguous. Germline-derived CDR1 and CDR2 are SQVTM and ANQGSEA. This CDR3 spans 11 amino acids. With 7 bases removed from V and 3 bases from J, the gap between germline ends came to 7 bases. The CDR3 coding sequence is TGCAGCGCAGACCGTGGAAACACCATATATTTT. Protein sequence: CSADRGNTIYF.

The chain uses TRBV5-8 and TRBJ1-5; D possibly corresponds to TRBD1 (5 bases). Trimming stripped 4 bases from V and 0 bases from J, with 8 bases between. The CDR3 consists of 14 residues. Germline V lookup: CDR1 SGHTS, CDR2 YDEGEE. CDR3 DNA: TGTGCCAGCAGCCCTGACAGTAGCAATCAGCCCCAGCATTTT. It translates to CASSPDSSNQPQHF.

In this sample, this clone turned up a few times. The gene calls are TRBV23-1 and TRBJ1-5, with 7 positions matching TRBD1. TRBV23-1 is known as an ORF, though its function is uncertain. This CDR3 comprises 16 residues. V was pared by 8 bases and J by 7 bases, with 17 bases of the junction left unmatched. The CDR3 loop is CASRIGRRGRRQPQHF. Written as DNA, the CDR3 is TGCGCCAGCCGAATCGGGCGGAGGGGGCGCAGGCAGCCCCAGCATTTT.

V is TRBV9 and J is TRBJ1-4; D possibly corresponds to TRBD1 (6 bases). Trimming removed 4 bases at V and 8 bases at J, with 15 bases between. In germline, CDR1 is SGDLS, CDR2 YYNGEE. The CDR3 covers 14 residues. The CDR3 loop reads CASSTSGRGEKLFF. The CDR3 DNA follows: TGTGCCAGCAGCACAAGTGGCAGGGGAGAAAAACTGTTTTTT.

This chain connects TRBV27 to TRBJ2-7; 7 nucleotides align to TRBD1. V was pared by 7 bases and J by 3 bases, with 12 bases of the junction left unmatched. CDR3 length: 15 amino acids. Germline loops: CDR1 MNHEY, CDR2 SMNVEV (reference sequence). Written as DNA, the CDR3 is TGTGCCAGCAAGAGTGGGGACAGAAAATACTACGAGCAGTACTTC. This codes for CASKSGDRKYYEQYF.

DNA of the CDR3: TGCGCCAGCAGCCAAAAGGGAAGGGCCCTCCCATCACCCGGAAACACCATATATTTT. This translates into CASSQKGRALPSPGNTIYF. The chain carries TRBV4-3 and TRBJ1-3; D not certain. This CDR3 is 19 amino acids long. Germline V gene data show CDR1 as LGHNA and CDR2 as YSLEER. Trimming removed 2 bases from V and 4 bases from J, with 24 bases in between.